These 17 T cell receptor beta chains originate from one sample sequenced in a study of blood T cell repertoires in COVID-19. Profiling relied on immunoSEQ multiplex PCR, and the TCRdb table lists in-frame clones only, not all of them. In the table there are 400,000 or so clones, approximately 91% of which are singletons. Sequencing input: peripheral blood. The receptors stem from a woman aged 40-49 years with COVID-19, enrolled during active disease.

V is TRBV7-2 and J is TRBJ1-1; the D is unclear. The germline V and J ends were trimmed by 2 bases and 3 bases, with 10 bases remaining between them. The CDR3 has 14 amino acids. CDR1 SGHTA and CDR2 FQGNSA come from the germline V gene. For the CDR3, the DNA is TGTGCCAGCAGCTTATCCTCCTATGACACTGAAGCTTTCTTT. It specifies CASSLSSYDTEAFF.

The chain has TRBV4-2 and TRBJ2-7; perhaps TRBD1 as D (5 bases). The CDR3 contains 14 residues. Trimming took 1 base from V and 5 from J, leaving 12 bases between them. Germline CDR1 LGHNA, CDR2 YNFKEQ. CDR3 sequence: CASSQGQGVNEQYF. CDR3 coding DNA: TGTGCCAGCAGCCAAGGGCAGGGCGTGAACGAGCAGTACTTC.

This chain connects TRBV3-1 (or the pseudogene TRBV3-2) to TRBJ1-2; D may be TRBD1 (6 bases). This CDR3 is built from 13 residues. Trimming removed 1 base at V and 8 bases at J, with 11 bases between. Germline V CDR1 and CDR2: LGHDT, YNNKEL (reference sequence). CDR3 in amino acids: CASSQGTADGYTF. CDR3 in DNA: TGTGCCAGCAGCCAAGGGACAGCTGACGGCTACACCTTC.

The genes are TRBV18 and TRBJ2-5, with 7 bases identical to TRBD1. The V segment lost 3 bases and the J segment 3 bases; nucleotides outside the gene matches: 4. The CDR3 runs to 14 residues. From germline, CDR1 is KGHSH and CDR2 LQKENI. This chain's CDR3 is CASSPFTGEETQYF. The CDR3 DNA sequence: TGTGCCAGCTCACCCTTCACAGGGGAAGAGACCCAGTACTTC.

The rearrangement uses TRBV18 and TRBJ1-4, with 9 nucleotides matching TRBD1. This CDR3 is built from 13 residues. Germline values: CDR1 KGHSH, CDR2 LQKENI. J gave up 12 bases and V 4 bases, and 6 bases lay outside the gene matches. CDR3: CASSRIDRGELFF. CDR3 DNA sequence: TGTGCCAGCTCACGTATCGACAGGGGGGAACTGTTTTTT.

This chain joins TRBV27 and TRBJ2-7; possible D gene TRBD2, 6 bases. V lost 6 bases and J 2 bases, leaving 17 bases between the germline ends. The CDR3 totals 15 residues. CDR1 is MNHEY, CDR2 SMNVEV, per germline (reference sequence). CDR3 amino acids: CASSSAGQPPYEQYF. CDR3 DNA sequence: TGTGCCAGCAGCTCGGCGGGGCAGCCTCCCTACGAGCAGTACTTC.

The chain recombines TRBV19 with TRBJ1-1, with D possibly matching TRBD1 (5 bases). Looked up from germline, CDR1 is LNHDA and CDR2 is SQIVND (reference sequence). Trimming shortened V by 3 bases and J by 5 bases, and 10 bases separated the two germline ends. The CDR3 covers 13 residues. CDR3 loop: CASSIQGATEAFF. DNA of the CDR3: TGTGCCAGTAGTATCCAAGGGGCTACTGAAGCTTTCTTT.

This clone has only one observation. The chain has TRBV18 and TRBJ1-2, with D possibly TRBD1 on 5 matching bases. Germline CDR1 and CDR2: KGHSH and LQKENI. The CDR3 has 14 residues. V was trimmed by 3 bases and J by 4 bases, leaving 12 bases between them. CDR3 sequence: CASSPIIGVYGYTF. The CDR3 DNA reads TGTGCCAGCTCACCGATCATAGGGGTCTATGGCTACACCTTC. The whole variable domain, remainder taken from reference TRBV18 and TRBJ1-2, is NAGVMQNPRHLVRRRGQEARLRCSPMKGHSHVYWYRQLPEEGLKFMVYLQKENIIDESGMPKERFSAEFPKEGPSILRIQQVVRGDSAAYFCASSPIIGVYGYTFGSGTRLTVV.

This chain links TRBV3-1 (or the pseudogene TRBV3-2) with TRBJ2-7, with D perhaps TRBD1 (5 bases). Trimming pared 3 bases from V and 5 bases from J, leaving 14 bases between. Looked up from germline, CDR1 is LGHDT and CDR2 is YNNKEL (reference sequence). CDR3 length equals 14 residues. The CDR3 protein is CASSHLGPPNEQYF. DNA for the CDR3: TGTGCCAGCAGCCATTTGGGGCCCCCGAACGAGCAGTACTTC.

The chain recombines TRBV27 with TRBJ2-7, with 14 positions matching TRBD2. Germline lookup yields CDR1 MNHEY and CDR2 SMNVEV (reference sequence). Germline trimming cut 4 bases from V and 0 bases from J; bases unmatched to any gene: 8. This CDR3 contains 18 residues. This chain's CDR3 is CASSSRTSGRPYSYEQYF. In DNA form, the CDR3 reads TGTGCCAGCAGTTCCCGGACTAGCGGGAGGCCCTACTCCTACGAGCAGTACTTC.

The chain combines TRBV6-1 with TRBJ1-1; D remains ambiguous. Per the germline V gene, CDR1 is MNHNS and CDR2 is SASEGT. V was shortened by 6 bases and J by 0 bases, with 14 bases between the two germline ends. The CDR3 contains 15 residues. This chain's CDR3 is CASSRPRGMNTEAFF. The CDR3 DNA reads TGTGCCAGCAGCAGACCCCGCGGAATGAACACTGAAGCTTTCTTT.

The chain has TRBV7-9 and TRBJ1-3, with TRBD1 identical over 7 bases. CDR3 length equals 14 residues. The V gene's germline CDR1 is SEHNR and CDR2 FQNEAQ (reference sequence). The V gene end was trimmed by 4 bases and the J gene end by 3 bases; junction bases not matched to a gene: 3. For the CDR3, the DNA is TGTGCCAGCAGCTCAGGGACAGTTGGAAACACCATATATTTT. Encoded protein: CASSSGTVGNTIYF.

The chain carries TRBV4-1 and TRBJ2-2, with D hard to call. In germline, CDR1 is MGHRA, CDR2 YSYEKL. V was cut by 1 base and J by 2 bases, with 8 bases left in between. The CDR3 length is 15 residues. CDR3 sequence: CASSQVVANTGELFF. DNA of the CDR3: TGCGCCAGCAGCCAAGTGGTAGCTAACACCGGGGAGCTGTTTTTT.

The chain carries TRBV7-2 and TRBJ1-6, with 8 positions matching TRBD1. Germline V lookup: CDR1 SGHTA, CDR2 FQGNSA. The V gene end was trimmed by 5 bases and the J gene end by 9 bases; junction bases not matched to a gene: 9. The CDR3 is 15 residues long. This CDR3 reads CASSVNTGGGSPLHF. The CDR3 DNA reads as TGTGCCAGCAGCGTAAATACAGGGGGTGGTTCACCCCTCCACTTT.

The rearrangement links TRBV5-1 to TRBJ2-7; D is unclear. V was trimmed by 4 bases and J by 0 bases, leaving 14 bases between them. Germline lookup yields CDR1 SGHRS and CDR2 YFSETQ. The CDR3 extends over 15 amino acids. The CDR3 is CASSPVPSSSYEQYF. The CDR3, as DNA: TGCGCCAGCAGCCCGGTCCCCTCGAGCTCCTACGAGCAGTACTTC.

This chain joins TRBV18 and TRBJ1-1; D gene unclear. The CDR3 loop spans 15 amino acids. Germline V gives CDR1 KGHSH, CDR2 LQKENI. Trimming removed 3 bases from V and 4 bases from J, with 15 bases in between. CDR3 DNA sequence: TGTGCCAGCTCACCCGCCGGCGGAGGAGGCACTGAAGCTTTCTTT. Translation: CASSPAGGGGTEAFF. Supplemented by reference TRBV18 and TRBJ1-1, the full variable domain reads NAGVMQNPRHLVRRRGQEARLRCSPMKGHSHVYWYRQLPEEGLKFMVYLQKENIIDESGMPKERFSAEFPKEGPSILRIQQVVRGDSAAYFCASSPAGGGGTEAFFGQGTRLTVV.

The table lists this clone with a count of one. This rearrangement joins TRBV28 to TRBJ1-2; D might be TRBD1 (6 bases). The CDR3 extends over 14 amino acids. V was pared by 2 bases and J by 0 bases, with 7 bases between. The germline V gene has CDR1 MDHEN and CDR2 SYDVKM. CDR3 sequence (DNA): TGTGCCAGCAGTTTAAGGACAGCTAACTATGGCTACACCTTC. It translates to CASSLRTANYGYTF.